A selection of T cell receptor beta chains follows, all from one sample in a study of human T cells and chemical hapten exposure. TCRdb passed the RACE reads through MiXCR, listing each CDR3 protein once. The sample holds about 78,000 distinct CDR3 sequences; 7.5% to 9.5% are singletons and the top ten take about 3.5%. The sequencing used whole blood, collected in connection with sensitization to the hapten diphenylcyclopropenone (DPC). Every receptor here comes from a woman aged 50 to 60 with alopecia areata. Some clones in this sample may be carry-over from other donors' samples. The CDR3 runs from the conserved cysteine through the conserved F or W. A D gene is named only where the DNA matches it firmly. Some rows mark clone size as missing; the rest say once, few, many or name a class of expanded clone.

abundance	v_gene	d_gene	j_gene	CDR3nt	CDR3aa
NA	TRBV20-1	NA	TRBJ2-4	TGCAGCGTCGAGCCCAAGGGAAGAGGCAACATTCAGTACTTC	CSVEPKGRGNIQYF
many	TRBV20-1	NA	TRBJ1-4	TGCAGTGCTAGAGATCGGGTTGAAAAACTGTTTTTT	CSARDRVEKLFF
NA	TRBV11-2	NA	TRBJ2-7	TGTGCCAGCACCGTAGGCGGGTCCTCCTACGAGCAGTACTTC	CASTVGGSSYEQYF
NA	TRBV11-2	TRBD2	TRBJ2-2	TGTGCCAGCAGCTTAGCGGGGGGGCACACCGGGGAGCTGTTTTTT	CASSLAGGHTGELFF
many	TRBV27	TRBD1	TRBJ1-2	TGTGCCAGCAGTTTGGGACAGGCGGCTCATGGCTACACCTTC	CASSLGQAAHGYTF
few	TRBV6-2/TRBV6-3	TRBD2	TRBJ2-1	TGTGCCAGCAGTTACACAACCGGGACAGGGAATCGACTAGCGGGAGGGGAGCAGTTCTTC	CASSYTTGTGNRLAGGEQFF
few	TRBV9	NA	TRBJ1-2	TGTGCCAGCAGCCCCCAGGTCGAAAGCTTCGGCTACACCTTC	CASSPQVESFGYTF
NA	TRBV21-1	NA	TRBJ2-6	TGTGCCAGCAGCAAAACAGGGTCAGTCTCTGGGGCCAACGTCCTGACTTTC	CASSKTGSVSGANVLTF
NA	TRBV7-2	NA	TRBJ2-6	TGTGCCAGCAGCCCCGGTTTGAGGGGCGCGGGGGCCAACGTCCTGACTTTC	CASSPGLRGAGANVLTF
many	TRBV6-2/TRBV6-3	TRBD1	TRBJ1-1	TGTGCCAGCAGTTACGGGACAGGGGTGAACACTGAAGCTTTCTTT	CASSYGTGVNTEAFF
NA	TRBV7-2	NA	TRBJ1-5	TGTGCCAGCAGCTTAGACGGGTTCAGCAATCAGCCCCAGCATTTT	CASSLDGFSNQPQHF
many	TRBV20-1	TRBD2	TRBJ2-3	TGCAGTGTCGCGGGAGTAGGGGCAGATACGCAGTATTTT	CSVAGVGADTQYF
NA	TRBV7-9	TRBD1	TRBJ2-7	TGTGCCAGCAGCGGCCAGGGGGACTACGAGCAGTACTTC	CASSGQGDYEQYF
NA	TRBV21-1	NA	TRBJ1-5	TGTGCCAGCAGCAAACGAGGGGATCAGCCCCAGCATTTT	CASSKRGDQPQHF
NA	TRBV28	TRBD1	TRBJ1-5	TGTGCCAGCAGTTTAATGTCGGCAGGGGGCCTTCAGCCCCAGCATTTT	CASSLMSAGGLQPQHF